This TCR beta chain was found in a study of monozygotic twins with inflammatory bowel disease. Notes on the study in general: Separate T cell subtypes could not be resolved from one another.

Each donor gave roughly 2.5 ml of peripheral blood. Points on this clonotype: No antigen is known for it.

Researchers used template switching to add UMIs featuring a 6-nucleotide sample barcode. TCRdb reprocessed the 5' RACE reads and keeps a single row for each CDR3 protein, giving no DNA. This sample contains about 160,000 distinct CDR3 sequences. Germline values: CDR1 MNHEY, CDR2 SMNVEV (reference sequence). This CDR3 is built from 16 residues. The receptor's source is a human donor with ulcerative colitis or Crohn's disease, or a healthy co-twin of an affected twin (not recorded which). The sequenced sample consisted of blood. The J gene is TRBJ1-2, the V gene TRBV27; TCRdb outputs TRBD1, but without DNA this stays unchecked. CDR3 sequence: CASSLYQGGRNYGYTF.